This TCR beta chain was sequenced in a study of shared clonotypes between healthy human individuals. Under the authors' procedure: Filtering differed because ImmunoSEQ produced junction-only sequences that carried no quality scores. The data were produced by immunoSEQ multiplex PCR, yet TCRdb's version contains in-frame clones alone and is incomplete. Clonal size and the V and J genes are those of that table, whereas D and trimming came from the DNA. The data contain about 2,500,000 clones, roughly nine tenths of them singletons. The sample was naive CD4+ T cells sorted from blood. Described subset: CD45RA+ positively selected. The TCR sequence derives from a young man in good health.

CDR3 loop: CAISELGRASANYGYTF. The CDR3 nucleotides are TGTGCCATCAGTGAGCTGGGACGCGCCTCGGCAAACTATGGCTACACCTTC. The chain is built from TRBV10-3 and TRBJ1-2; possibly TRBD1 for D (5 bases). The V end was cut by 2 bases, the J end by 2 bases, with 18 bases between. The CDR3 has 17 residues. Germline lookup yields CDR1 ENHRY and CDR2 SYGVKD.